Many counts were recorded for the clone carrying this TCR beta chain. TCRdb re-called the 5' RACE reads through MiXCR, storing one row per CDR3 protein. The table includes 1,500 to 2,000 distinct CDR3 sequences, over 4.5% detected once. Noted time point: sample taken at primary tumor resection. Unsorted whole RNA samples from tumor, nontumor lung or frozen PBMC were sequenced. The entry originates in a study of spatial heterogeneity in lung cancer. The CDR3 sequence is 14 residues long. Trimming took off 1 base at V and 0 bases at J, with 4 bases between the two ends. Per germline, CDR1 SGHTA and CDR2 FQGNSA.

The clonotype was recovered from a female donor with early-stage non-small cell lung cancer. The sequencing used normal lung tissue next to the tumor, collected at surgery. J is TRBJ2-1 and V is TRBV7-2; D not certain. The CDR3 bases are TGTGCCAGCAGCTTAGAGCCCTCCTACAATGAGCAGTTCTTC. It translates to CASSLEPSYNEQFF.